The present entry profiles one T cell receptor (beta chain) with its context. TCRdb used MiXCR to reprocess the 5' RACE reads, holding one entry per CDR3 protein. The sample lists approximately 61,000 distinct CDR3 sequences, more than 5.5% occurring once. The data are from a study of T cells after yellow fever vaccination. Between the trimmed V and J ends, which lost 4 bases and 5 bases, there was a span of 14 bases. The CDR3 extends over 14 amino acids. Germline lookup yields CDR1 MDHEN and CDR2 SYDVKM. J is TRBJ2-5 and V is TRBV28, with D possibly being TRBD1 (8 bases). The TCR was taken from a man aged 18 to 30 who received the YFV17D yellow fever vaccine. The sample consisted of CD8+ T cells sorted from PBMCs, taken on the day of the first yellow fever vaccination. This CDR3 reads CASSYPQGGETQYF. The CDR3 nucleotides are TGTGCCAGCAGTTACCCACAGGGGGGGGAGACCCAGTACTTC. The whole variable domain, filled in from reference TRBV28 and TRBJ2-5, reads DVKVTQSSRYLVKRTGEKVFLECVQDMDHENMFWYRQDPGLGLRLIYFSYDVKMKEKGDIPEGYSVSREKKERFSLILESASTNQTSMYLCASSYPQGGETQYFGPGTRLLVL.